This TCR beta chain is drawn from a study of blood T cells in healthy people across ages. Study outcomes and limitations: Significant beta diversity loss was already apparent by age approximately 36, declining roughly linearly.

Next came a second PCR, run for about 7 to 12 cycles, which used a sample-barcoded 5' primer along with a J-beta primer mix. TCRdb ran MiXCR on the 5' RACE reads and lists one entry per CDR3 protein. The table lists 800,000 to 1,300,000 distinct CDR3 sequences, 25% of them singletons. The study recruited healthy Caucasian donors from Russia who were aged roughly 6 to 90. Samples had at least 7 million PBMCs isolated from them. The CDR3 consists of 14 residues. Germline V gene sequence: CDR1 MNHNS, CDR2 SASEGT. The V gene lost 6 bases and the J gene lost 11 bases, with 22 bases spanning the gap. With regard to this clonotype: The antigen is not known.

These same records also appear under a second study, on T cells of mothers and their children. That investigation notes: Over 9.5 million reads per mother and around 3.2 million per child were obtained.

The origin of this receptor is a girl aged 2 to 9 in good health. The specimen was blood. J is TRBJ2-5 and V is TRBV6-1; possibly TRBD1 or TRBD2 for D (5 bases each). The DNA for the CDR3 is TGTGCCAGCAGAGAGGGGAGATGGATCTGGGAGCAGTACTTC. It specifies CASREGRWIWEQYF.